These 9 T cell receptor beta chains share one sample of origin, sequenced in a study of blood T cell repertoires in COVID-19. Using immunoSEQ multiplex PCR, the repertoire was profiled, and TCRdb retains in-frame clones only, with some absent. There are approximately 120,000 clones in the sample; around four fifths occur only once, and roughly 18% lies in the top ten. Sequencing used peripheral blood. All receptors come from a woman aged 60-75 years with acute or convalescent COVID-19.

This sequence joins TRBV7-8 and TRBJ2-2; no clear D. V was trimmed by 8 bases and J by 7 bases, leaving 14 bases between them. The CDR3 is 13 residues long. Per the germline V gene, CDR1 is SGHVS and CDR2 is FQNEAQ. CDR3 nucleotide sequence: TGTGCCAGCTACCTGCGTTCTGGCGGGGAGCTGTTTTTT. Its protein product is CASYLRSGGELFF.

This chain connects TRBV3-1 (or the pseudogene TRBV3-2) to TRBJ2-1; TRBD1 matches 8 bases. V lost 4 bases to trimming and J lost 1 base; unmatched junction nucleotides: 3. Germline V gene lookup returns CDR1 LGHDT and CDR2 YNNKEL (reference sequence). This CDR3 has 15 residues. CDR3: CASSRDRGSYNEQFF. The CDR3 DNA reads TGTGCCAGCAGCCGAGACAGGGGATCCTACAATGAGCAGTTCTTC.

This rearrangement joins TRBV7-3 to TRBJ1-2; 8 bases line up with TRBD1. V was clipped by 5 bases and J by 4 bases; unmatched bases: 9. The CDR3 length is 15 residues. The germline gives CDR1 SGHTA, CDR2 FQGTGA. CDR3 protein: CASSPTRGRSYGYTF. The CDR3 bases are TGTGCCAGCAGCCCGACCAGGGGGCGTAGCTATGGCTACACCTTC.

This clone was observed a single time. The chain uses TRBV27 and TRBJ2-1, with TRBD2 matching over 9 bases. This CDR3 comprises 15 residues. V shed 4 bases, J shed 4 bases, and the junction held 5 bases outside the gene matches. Germline V gene sequence: CDR1 MNHEY, CDR2 SMNVEV (reference sequence). Here the CDR3 reads CASSSLAGTYNEQFF. DNA of the CDR3: TGTGCCAGCAGTTCGCTAGCGGGGACATACAATGAGCAGTTCTTC.

The genes are TRBV6-1 and TRBJ1-1, with no clear D. The germline V and J ends were trimmed by 2 bases and 5 bases, with 12 bases remaining between them. Per the germline V gene, CDR1 is MNHNS and CDR2 is SASEGT. The CDR3 loop spans 14 amino acids. The CDR3 bases are TGTGCCAGCAGTGAACTGGCCAGCGAAACTGAAGCTTTCTTT. It is translated as CASSELASETEAFF.

The rearrangement uses TRBV11-2 and TRBJ2-1, with unresolved D. The V end was cut by 1 base, the J end by 6 bases, with 10 bases between. CDR3 length equals 14 residues. Germline CDR1 SGHAT, CDR2 FQNNGV. The CDR3 region has the DNA TGTGCCAGCAGCTTAGCGGAGCAAAGCAATGAGCAGTTCTTC. This sequence encodes CASSLAEQSNEQFF.

The sample holds one count of this clone. The genes are TRBV24-1 and TRBJ2-5; a possible D gene is TRBD2 (6 bases). This CDR3 contains 15 residues. Germline loops: CDR1 KGHDR, CDR2 SFDVKD. The germline V and J ends were trimmed by 6 bases and 2 bases, with 15 bases remaining between them. This CDR3 reads CATSTRGGAQETQYF. The CDR3 DNA follows: TGTGCCACCAGTACAAGAGGAGGGGCGCAAGAGACCCAGTACTTC.

V and J are TRBV10-3 and TRBJ2-1, with 7 bases lining up with TRBD2. The germline V gene has CDR1 ENHRY and CDR2 SYGVKD. CDR3 length: 18 residues. V shed 3 bases, J shed 6 bases, and the junction held 17 bases outside the gene matches. This chain's CDR3 is CAISEPFRGAGILNEQFF. CDR3 bases: TGTGCCATCAGTGAACCCTTCCGTGGAGCGGGAATCCTCAATGAGCAGTTCTTC.

This chain links TRBV5-1 with TRBJ1-2; perhaps TRBD1 as D (5 bases). This CDR3 is 15 amino acids long. Germline V gene lookup returns CDR1 SGHRS and CDR2 YFSETQ. Trimming shortened V by 0 bases and J by 4 bases, and 13 bases separated the two germline ends. CDR3 amino acids: CASSLAPTAGYGYTF. CDR3 DNA sequence: TGCGCCAGCAGCTTGGCCCCGACAGCCGGCTATGGCTACACCTTC.